One and the same sample provided the 25 T cell receptor beta chains below, sequenced in a study of blood T cell repertoires in COVID-19. Profiling relied on immunoSEQ multiplex PCR, and the TCRdb table lists in-frame clones only, not all of them. Of around 170,000 clones listed, roughly 75% are singletons. Sequencing was performed on peripheral blood. The receptor source for this set is a man in his 70s with active or convalescent COVID-19.

This chain joins TRBV3-1 (or the pseudogene TRBV3-2) and TRBJ2-1; D is undetermined. CDR1 and CDR2 (germline): LGHDT, YNNKEL (reference sequence). This CDR3 spans 18 amino acids. Trimming shortened V by 1 base and J by 0 bases, and 16 bases separated the two germline ends. This chain's CDR3 is CASSQGAPQESSYNEQFF. The CDR3 DNA reads TGTGCCAGCAGCCAAGGTGCCCCGCAAGAGAGCTCCTACAATGAGCAGTTCTTC.

The rearrangement joins TRBV6-5 to TRBJ2-7; D is perhaps TRBD2 (5 bases). Germline CDR1 reads MNHEY; CDR2 reads SVGAGI. This CDR3 contains 14 residues. V gave up 5 bases and J gave up 5 bases, with 16 bases separating them. The CDR3 sequence is CASSPRRNGDEQYF. CDR3 sequence (DNA): TGTGCCAGCAGTCCTAGACGAAACGGGGACGAGCAGTACTTC.

The chain employs TRBV6-5 and TRBJ2-7; D might be TRBD1 (5 bases). In germline, CDR1 is MNHEY, CDR2 SVGAGI. The CDR3 is 14 residues long. V gave up 0 bases and J gave up 3 bases, with 9 bases separating them. In DNA, the CDR3 is TGTGCCAGCAGTTACTCTGCAGGGTACTACGAGCAGTACTTC. It specifies CASSYSAGYYEQYF.

In its sample, this clone was seen once. This chain connects TRBV6-2 or TRBV6-3 to TRBJ2-7; the match to TRBD2 covers 8 bases. V lost 2 bases to trimming and J lost 2 bases; unmatched junction nucleotides: 8. Germline assignment: CDR1 MNHEY and CDR2 SVGEGT. The CDR3 runs to 16 residues. CDR3 in DNA: TGTGCCAGCAGTTACGCCACTGGCGGGGGGACCTACGAGCAGTACTTC. Amino acid sequence: CASSYATGGGTYEQYF.

This chain connects TRBV10-3 to TRBJ2-3, with D perhaps matching TRBD2 (6 bases). This CDR3 has 18 amino acids. V lost 7 bases and J lost 3, with 26 bases in between. Germline CDR1 ENHRY, CDR2 SYGVKD. Here the CDR3 DNA reads TGTGCCATCACAGCCTCTCTCGTAGCCGGAGGAGGGACAGATACGCAGTATTTT. It codes for CAITASLVAGGGTDTQYF.

The rearrangement uses TRBV10-2 and TRBJ1-1, with a possible D match to TRBD1 (6 bases). V was clipped by 4 bases and J by 1 base, with 19 bases between them. This CDR3 has 17 amino acids. Germline CDR1 and CDR2: WSHSY and SAAADI. This CDR3 is CASSGTLGETGNTEAFF. The CDR3 nucleotides are TGCGCCAGCAGTGGGACCCTTGGGGAGACAGGGAACACTGAAGCTTTCTTT.

The rearrangement uses TRBV3-1 (or the pseudogene TRBV3-2) and TRBJ2-7, with 8 bases aligning to TRBD2. The CDR3 sequence is 14 residues long. CDR1 is LGHDT, CDR2 YNNKEL, per germline (reference sequence). Germline trimming cut 4 bases from V and 5 bases from J; bases unmatched to any gene: 7. The CDR3 loop is CASSPGLVNNEQYF. The DNA of the CDR3 is TGTGCCAGCAGCCCGGGACTAGTCAACAACGAGCAGTACTTC.

This clone turned up a few times. J is TRBJ1-5 and V is TRBV6-1, with D possibly matching TRBD1 (5 bases). The CDR3 loop spans 14 amino acids. V lost 2 bases and J 5 bases, leaving 10 bases between the germline ends. From germline, CDR1 is MNHNS and CDR2 SASEGT. Written as DNA, the CDR3 is TGTGCCAGCAGTGAAACAGGAGGGGATCAGCCCCAGCATTTT. Its protein is CASSETGGDQPQHF.

This clone has just a few counts. The gene calls are TRBV28 and TRBJ1-2, with 11 nucleotides matching TRBD1. Trimming at V came to 3 bases and at J to 8 bases, leaving 8 bases not matched to a gene. The CDR3 runs to 15 residues. CDR1 and CDR2 (germline): MDHEN, SYDVKM. The CDR3 nucleotides are TGTGCCAGCAGTTTGTGGACAGGGGGCCCAGAGGGCTACACCTTC. Amino acids: CASSLWTGGPEGYTF.

The DNA for the CDR3 is TGTGCCAGCAGCTTACAAAATCAGCCCCAGCATTTT. Its translation is CASSLQNQPQHF. J is TRBJ1-5 and V is TRBV7-2; D gene ambiguous. The CDR3 runs to 12 residues. V lost 2 bases and J 4 bases, leaving 3 bases between the germline ends. Germline-derived CDR1 and CDR2 are SGHTA and FQGNSA.

This clone turned up a few times. The chain combines TRBV25-1 with TRBJ1-2; a possible D gene is TRBD1 (6 bases). With 4 bases removed from V and 3 bases from J, the gap between germline ends came to 18 bases. Germline CDR1 is MGHDK and CDR2 is SYGVNS. The CDR3 has 16 amino acids. Here the CDR3 DNA reads TGTGCCAGCAGTGGATCGGCCGGGGGGCGGTACTATGGCTACACCTTC. Residues: CASSGSAGGRYYGYTF.

The CDR3 loop is CASKVPGGADTQYF. Written as DNA, the CDR3 is TGTGCCTCCAAGGTCCCCGGGGGGGCCGATACGCAGTATTTT. The rearrangement uses TRBV6-6 and TRBJ2-3, with 8 bases that match TRBD2. V shed 11 bases, J shed 6 bases, and the junction held 13 bases outside the gene matches. The CDR3 is made up of 14 amino acids. The germline V gene encodes CDR1 MNHNY and CDR2 SVGAGI (reference sequence).

This chain joins TRBV29-1 and TRBJ2-1; 7 bases agree with TRBD1. CDR3 size: 14 residues. V gave up 5 bases and J gave up 0 bases; unmatched junction bases: 4. Germline CDR1 reads SQVTM; CDR2 reads ANQGSEA. CDR3 region: CSVSTGHSYNEQFF. CDR3 sequence (DNA): TGCAGCGTTTCGACAGGGCACTCCTACAATGAGCAGTTCTTC.

This clone has only one observation. V gene TRBV18 combines with J gene TRBJ2-3; the match to TRBD1 covers 10 bases. Germline V CDR1 and CDR2: KGHSH, LQKENI. This CDR3 has 18 residues. Trimming removed 2 bases from V and 1 base from J; junction bases left unmatched: 9. CDR3 residues: CASSPRQGAVARTDTQYF. CDR3 coding DNA: TGTGCCAGCTCACCAAGACAGGGGGCGGTGGCACGCACAGATACGCAGTATTTT.

This chain connects TRBV6-5 to TRBJ1-5; 7 bases line up with TRBD1. J was trimmed by 1 base and V by 7 bases; bases with no gene match: 7. Germline values: CDR1 MNHEY, CDR2 SVGAGI. The CDR3 loop spans 15 amino acids. The CDR3 coding sequence is TGTGCCAGCACTAAAAGAGGGGGCAGCAATCAGCCCCAGCATTTT. Amino acid sequence: CASTKRGGSNQPQHF.

The chain carries TRBV11-2 and TRBJ1-1; TRBD1 matches 7 bases. The CDR3 totals 12 residues. Germline-derived CDR1 and CDR2 are SGHAT and FQNNGV. Trimming removed 6 bases from V and 5 bases from J; junction bases left unmatched: 3. In DNA form, the CDR3 reads TGTGCCAGCAGTCGGGACAGTACTGAAGCTTTCTTT. Translating gives CASSRDSTEAFF.

J is TRBJ2-5 and V is TRBV7-2, with 9 bases aligning to TRBD2. Germline CDR1 SGHTA, CDR2 FQGNSA. V dropped 1 base and J dropped 7; count of bases not matched to a gene: 10. This CDR3 spans 16 amino acids. The CDR3 here is CASSLGGLAPSRTQYF. The CDR3 coding sequence is TGTGCCAGCAGCTTAGGGGGACTAGCCCCTTCTCGGACCCAGTACTTC.

As for this clone: The sample carries other DNA sequences with the same CDR3. The chain is built from TRBV18 and TRBJ2-3; 8 positions match TRBD2. The CDR3 covers 15 residues. Germline CDR1 KGHSH, CDR2 LQKENI. The V and J ends lost 0 bases and 5 bases, in that order; junction bases with no gene match: 4. The CDR3 nucleotides read TGTGCCAGCTCACCACCCGGTCTAGCGGGAGATACGCAGTATTTT. It encodes CASSPPGLAGDTQYF.

The chain employs TRBV5-1 and TRBJ1-1; tentatively, D is TRBD1 (6 bases). The germline CDR1 and CDR2 sequences are SGHRS and YFSETQ. This CDR3 has 15 amino acids. Trimming removed 3 bases from V and 5 bases from J, with 17 bases in between. The CDR3 DNA sequence: TGCGCCAGCAGCTCCGGAACAGGGTTCGTGACTGAAGCTTTCTTT. Encoded protein: CASSSGTGFVTEAFF. The full variable domain, its missing parts supplied by reference TRBV5-1 and TRBJ1-1, is KAGVTQTPRYLIKTRGQQVTLSCSPISGHRSVSWYQQTPGQGLQFLFEYFSETQRNKGNFPGRFSGRQFSNSRSEMNVSTLELGDSALYLCASSSGTGFVTEAFFGQGTRLTVV.

This sequence joins TRBV2 and TRBJ1-2; weak D call: TRBD1 (5 bases). The CDR3 is 17 amino acids. The germline V and J ends were trimmed by 4 bases and 0 bases, with 18 bases remaining between them. CDR1 and CDR2 (germline): SNHLY, FYNNEI. The CDR3 protein is CASSGDRQIGANYGYTF. The CDR3 DNA sequence: TGTGCCAGCAGTGGCGATAGACAGATCGGAGCTAACTATGGCTACACCTTC.

The chain couples TRBV24-1 to TRBJ1-1; possibly TRBD1 for D (6 bases). The CDR3 is 17 amino acids. With 7 bases removed from V and 4 bases from J, the gap between germline ends came to 24 bases. Per the germline V gene, CDR1 is KGHDR and CDR2 is SFDVKD. CDR3 bases: TGTGCCACCAGCCTTCAAAACCTGGGGGGGCGCGGCACTGAAGCTTTCTTT. This gives the protein CATSLQNLGGRGTEAFF.

A word on this clone: The sample has other DNA sequences that encode this CDR3 too. This chain uses TRBV7-9 with TRBJ1-2; 7 nucleotides align to TRBD1. The CDR3 totals 13 residues. The V gene end was trimmed by 5 bases and the J gene end by 3 bases; junction bases not matched to a gene: 3. Germline V gene lookup returns CDR1 SEHNR and CDR2 FQNEAQ (reference sequence). The CDR3: CASSLQGDYGYTF. Written as DNA, the CDR3 is TGTGCCAGCAGCCTTCAGGGGGACTATGGCTACACCTTC.

The rearrangement links TRBV6-5 to TRBJ1-4, with TRBD1 matching 7 bases. The V gene end was trimmed by 2 bases and the J gene end by 4 bases; junction bases not matched to a gene: 4. There are 15 residues in the CDR3. In germline, CDR1 is MNHEY, CDR2 SVGAGI. The CDR3 loop is CASSYEGTVNEKLFF. CDR3 sequence (DNA): TGTGCCAGCAGTTACGAAGGGACAGTTAATGAAAAACTGTTTTTT.

The chain has TRBV19 and TRBJ1-2, with D unclear. V was clipped by 2 bases and J by 4 bases, with 14 bases between them. This CDR3 is 15 amino acids long. Germline V lookup: CDR1 LNHDA, CDR2 SQIVND (reference sequence). The CDR3 coding sequence is TGTGCCAGTAGTATACGGCTGACTCACCGCTATGGCTACACCTTC. It yields the protein CASSIRLTHRYGYTF.

The CDR3 region is CASSLSAGVTDTQYF. The CDR3, as DNA: TGCGCCAGCAGCTTGTCAGCGGGAGTCACAGATACGCAGTATTTT. The V and J genes are TRBV5-1 and TRBJ2-3, with 8 bases lining up with TRBD2. J gave up 2 bases and V 1 base, and 3 bases lay outside the gene matches. CDR3 length: 15 residues. Germline assignment: CDR1 SGHRS and CDR2 YFSETQ.